This T cell receptor beta chain was identified in a study of regulatory dendritic cells for organ transplantation. Regarding the study as a whole: Memory CD8+ T cells were the most oligoclonal; naive cells were highly diverse.

Remarks on this clone: Its antigen is unknown.

Measured with immunoSEQ multiplex PCR; TCRdb has only the in-frame clones, and not every one. Of tens of thousands of clones in the sample, 90% to 95% were seen once. The receptor was derived from a human donor in good health. Sequencing was performed on naive CD8+ T cells from blood. Documented subset: CD45RA+ naive T cells.

This CDR3 reads CASSLSNSGPLHF. DNA for the CDR3: TGTGCCAGCAGCTTAAGTAACAGTGGACCCCTCCACTTT. The chain couples TRBV7-8 to TRBJ1-6; no clear D. Trimming removed 2 bases at V and 12 bases at J, with 11 bases between. From germline, CDR1 is SGHVS and CDR2 FQNEAQ. There are 13 residues in the CDR3.